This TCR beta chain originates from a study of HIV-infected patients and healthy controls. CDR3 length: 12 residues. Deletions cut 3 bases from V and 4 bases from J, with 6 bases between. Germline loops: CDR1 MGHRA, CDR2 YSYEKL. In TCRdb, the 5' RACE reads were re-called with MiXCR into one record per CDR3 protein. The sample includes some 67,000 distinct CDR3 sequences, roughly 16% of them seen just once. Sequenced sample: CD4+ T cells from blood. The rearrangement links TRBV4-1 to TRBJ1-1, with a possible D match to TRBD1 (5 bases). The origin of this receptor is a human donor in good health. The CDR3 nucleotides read TGCGCCAGCAGCCAGGGGCGCACTGAAGCTTTCTTT. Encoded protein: CASSQGRTEAFF.